The 30 T cell receptor beta chains below all came from one sample that was sequenced in a study of blood T cell repertoires in COVID-19. Assay: immunoSEQ multiplex PCR; the TCRdb copy retains only in-frame clones and omits some. The sample has 110,000 to 150,000 clones, around 80% seen once. Source material: PBMCs or T cells enriched from blood (not recorded which). These receptors were collected from a woman younger than 30 who had been exposed to COVID-19.

The rearrangement links TRBV6-5 to TRBJ2-7, with D unresolved. Trimming removed 1 base at V and 6 bases at J, with 13 bases between. The germline V gene encodes CDR1 MNHEY and CDR2 SVGAGI. There are 14 residues in the CDR3. The CDR3 protein is CASSYLTETGEQYF. CDR3 DNA sequence: TGTGCCAGCAGTTACTTGACCGAGACGGGCGAGCAGTACTTC.

J is TRBJ1-2 and V is TRBV28; D is possibly TRBD1 (6 bases). V was trimmed by 3 bases and J by 4 bases, leaving 12 bases between them. The germline V gene encodes CDR1 MDHEN and CDR2 SYDVKM. This CDR3 is built from 14 residues. CDR3 amino acids: CASSFGGGAYGYTF. The DNA of the CDR3 is TGTGCCAGCAGTTTCGGAGGGGGGGCCTATGGCTACACCTTC.

The rearrangement links TRBV6-2 or TRBV6-3 to TRBJ1-5; D is perhaps TRBD1 (5 bases). Germline CDR1 is MNHEY and CDR2 is SVGEGT. The CDR3 spans 16 residues. Trimming left V 3 bases short and J 0 bases short, with 12 bases between. CDR3 sequence: CASSYSTGYSNQPQHF. The CDR3 DNA is TGTGCCAGCAGTTATTCCACAGGCTATAGCAATCAGCCCCAGCATTTT.

This chain links TRBV11-2 with TRBJ2-7; 9 bases are a match to TRBD2. This CDR3 is 16 amino acids long. Germline assignment: CDR1 SGHAT and CDR2 FQNNGV. V lost 5 bases and J lost 3; bases outside the gene matches: 11. The CDR3 loop reads CASSPLGGRAYYEQYF. The CDR3 nucleotides are TGTGCCAGCAGCCCTCTGGGCGGGAGGGCCTACTACGAGCAGTACTTC.

CDR3 protein: CASSGGRTGQSYEQYF. The CDR3 DNA follows: TGCGCCAGCAGTGGCGGACGGACAGGGCAATCCTACGAGCAGTACTTC. The chain couples TRBV10-1 to TRBJ2-7; 8 bases align to TRBD1. V dropped 4 bases and J dropped 1; count of bases not matched to a gene: 9. The CDR3 is made up of 16 amino acids. Per germline, CDR1 WNHNN and CDR2 SYGVQD (reference sequence).

V and J are TRBV4-3 and TRBJ2-7; D is unresolved. V dropped 0 bases and J dropped 3 bases, with 12 bases sitting between them. The CDR3 consists of 15 residues. CDR1 and CDR2 (germline): LGHNA, YSLEER. CDR3 in amino acids: CASSQDRRYGYEQYF. CDR3 DNA sequence: TGCGCCAGCAGCCAAGATAGGCGGTATGGCTACGAGCAGTACTTC.

This clone was recorded once. V gene TRBV7-9 combines with J gene TRBJ1-2; D gene uncertain. Between the trimmed V and J ends, which lost 1 base and 4 bases, there was a span of 10 bases. CDR1 SEHNR and CDR2 FQNEAQ come from the germline V gene (reference sequence). This CDR3 has 14 residues. CDR3 DNA sequence: TGTGCCAGCAGCTTAGATGGTACAGTCTATGGCTACACCTTC. This gives the protein CASSLDGTVYGYTF.

Concerning this clone: An end of the junction differs from the germline gene, which may be a read error. The chain combines TRBV30 with TRBJ1-5; perhaps TRBD1 as D (5 bases). Germline V gene lookup returns CDR1 GTSNPN and CDR2 SVGIG (reference sequence). The CDR3 loop spans 15 amino acids. CDR3 bases: TGTGCCTGGGGTGTGGGGGGGAATAGCAATCAGCCCCAGCATTTT. Translating gives CAWGVGGNSNQPQHF. The full variable domain, in which reference TRBV30 and TRBJ1-5 provide the parts outside the CDR3, is SQTIHQWPATLVQPVGSPLSLECTVEGTSNPNLYWYRQAAGRGLQLLFYSVGIGQISSEVPQNLSASRPQDRQFILSSKKLLLSDSGFYLCAWGVGGNSNQPQHFGDGTRLSIL.

There are a few counts of this clone. The V call is TRBV10-3, the J call TRBJ2-2; 7 nucleotides match TRBD1. There are 14 residues in the CDR3. Germline loops: CDR1 ENHRY, CDR2 SYGVKD. J lost 0 bases, V lost 10 bases, and 5 bases had no gene match. This chain's CDR3 is CATWDSSNTGELFF. The CDR3 nucleotides are TGTGCCACTTGGGACAGTTCGAACACCGGGGAGCTGTTTTTT.

The V and J genes are TRBV4-1 and TRBJ1-1; TRBD1 aligns across 10 bases. V lost 6 bases to trimming and J lost 5 bases; unmatched junction nucleotides: 3. Per germline, CDR1 MGHRA and CDR2 YSYEKL. This CDR3 region has 13 residues. This CDR3 reads CASRRTGGTEAFF. Here the CDR3 DNA reads TGCGCCAGCAGGCGGACAGGGGGTACTGAAGCTTTCTTT.

The rearrangement uses TRBV6-5 and TRBJ1-2; 8 bases match TRBD1. Trimming took 0 bases from V and 8 from J; bases not matched to a gene: 2. CDR1 is MNHEY and CDR2 is SVGAGI in the germline V gene. CDR3 length: 13 residues. The CDR3 sequence: CASSYSNRGGYTF. CDR3 nucleotides: TGTGCCAGCAGTTACTCGAACAGGGGGGGCTACACCTTC.

This clone was counted ten times or more. This chain links TRBV6-2 or TRBV6-3 with TRBJ1-5; no reliable D call. The germline V and J ends were trimmed by 2 bases and 0 bases, with 11 bases remaining between them. Germline-derived CDR1 and CDR2 are MNHEY and SVGEGT. The CDR3 spans 16 residues. In nucleotides, the CDR3 is TGTGCCAGCAGTTACATCCCAGGACTTAGCAATCAGCCCCAGCATTTT. This codes for CASSYIPGLSNQPQHF.

As concerns this clone: The junction shows a germline mismatch at one end, possibly a read error. The gene calls are TRBV5-4 and TRBJ2-1; D may be TRBD1 (5 bases). The CDR3 has 11 residues. Germline V CDR1 and CDR2: SGHNT, YYREEE (reference sequence). The CDR3 loop reads CASSRVTDILF. The CDR3 DNA follows: TGTGCCAGCAGCCGGGTAACGGACATCCTCTTC.

The chain carries TRBV19 and TRBJ2-3; D is undetermined. The CDR3 contains 15 residues. Germline CDR1 reads LNHDA; CDR2 reads SQIVND (reference sequence). V was clipped by 3 bases and J by 4 bases, with 14 bases between them. The CDR3 sequence is CASSISRILADTQYF. CDR3 nucleotide sequence: TGTGCCAGTAGTATTTCCAGGATTCTTGCAGATACGCAGTATTTT.

The V call is TRBV28, the J call TRBJ1-2; unclear D gene. This CDR3 has 12 residues. V was clipped by 4 bases and J by 4 bases, with 7 bases between them. Germline V gives CDR1 MDHEN, CDR2 SYDVKM. The chain's CDR3 is CASSSGSYGYTF. CDR3 DNA sequence: TGTGCCAGCAGTTCTGGGAGCTATGGCTACACCTTC.

The chain has TRBV27 and TRBJ1-3, with D perhaps matching TRBD1 (5 bases). The germline V and J ends were trimmed by 2 bases and 0 bases, with 23 bases remaining between them. CDR1 is MNHEY, CDR2 SMNVEV, per germline (reference sequence). CDR3 length: 20 residues. The CDR3 loop is CASSLLNPPWEGSSGNTIYF. For the CDR3, the DNA is TGTGCCAGCAGTTTACTCAACCCCCCTTGGGAGGGGAGCTCTGGAAACACCATATATTTT.

The chain carries TRBV19 and TRBJ2-1; 8 nucleotides line up with TRBD2. The CDR3 covers 17 residues. J lost 13 bases, V lost 1 base, and 18 bases had no gene match. Per germline, CDR1 LNHDA and CDR2 SQIVND (reference sequence). The CDR3 DNA reads as TGTGCCAGTAGTATAGTGAGCGGGGGCGGGACCACAAACCACCAGTTCTTC. This gives the protein CASSIVSGGGTTNHQFF.

This rearrangement joins TRBV6-5 to TRBJ1-1; D may be TRBD1 (5 bases). Trimming took 7 bases from V and 0 from J, leaving 15 bases between them. The CDR3 has 15 residues. Per germline, CDR1 MNHEY and CDR2 SVGAGI. DNA of the CDR3: TGTGCCAGCATCTTGACGGAGGGGTTGAACACTGAAGCTTTCTTT. Amino acids: CASILTEGLNTEAFF.

The genes are TRBV28 and TRBJ1-2; the match to TRBD1 covers 10 bases. The junction had 5 bases not matched to a gene; V was cut back by 6 bases and J by 7 bases. This CDR3 contains 13 residues. The germline gives CDR1 MDHEN, CDR2 SYDVKM. The CDR3 spells CASSQTGGSGYTF. The CDR3 region has the DNA TGTGCCAGCAGCCAGACAGGGGGCTCTGGCTACACCTTC.

This clone was recorded a few times. This rearrangement joins TRBV6-2 or TRBV6-3 to TRBJ2-2, with D perhaps TRBD2 (5 bases). Germline V gene lookup returns CDR1 MNHEY and CDR2 SVGEGT. The CDR3 runs 14 residues. The V end was cut by 0 bases, the J end by 5 bases, with 7 bases between. The CDR3 spells CASSYSDSTGELFF. CDR3 sequence (DNA): TGTGCCAGCAGTTACTCGGACTCGACCGGGGAGCTGTTTTTT.

The chain links TRBV19 to TRBJ2-7, with D tentatively TRBD2 (6 bases). This CDR3 has 14 residues. Germline V gene lookup returns CDR1 LNHDA and CDR2 SQIVND (reference sequence). V was trimmed by 2 bases and J by 3 bases, leaving 11 bases between them. The CDR3 loop reads CASSILRRDYEQYF. The CDR3 nucleotides read TGTGCCAGTAGTATACTAAGGCGGGACTACGAGCAGTACTTC.

There are a few counts of this clone. The gene calls are TRBV7-2 and TRBJ2-2, with 13 bases lining up with TRBD2. There are 19 residues in the CDR3. In germline, CDR1 is SGHTA, CDR2 FQGNSA. V lost 5 bases, J lost 8 bases, and 17 bases stayed unmatched. The CDR3, as DNA: TGTGCCAGCAGCCCATGGACTAGCGGGAGTTCCCCCTATGGGGGGGAGCTGTTTTTT. This gives the protein CASSPWTSGSSPYGGELFF.

The J gene is TRBJ1-2, the V gene TRBV24-1; a possible D gene is TRBD1 (6 bases). Germline CDR1 reads KGHDR; CDR2 reads SFDVKD. Trimming took 9 bases from V and 3 from J, leaving 13 bases between them. This CDR3 region has 13 residues. This chain's CDR3 is CATSGGGDYGYTF. The CDR3 coding sequence is TGTGCCACCTCTGGGGGGGGCGACTATGGCTACACCTTC.

The chain links TRBV28 to TRBJ2-2, with TRBD1 identical over 7 bases. CDR3 size: 16 residues. Trimming took 8 bases from V and 0 from J; bases not matched to a gene: 9. Germline V lookup: CDR1 MDHEN, CDR2 SYDVKM. The CDR3 loop reads CASLYAGTANTGELFF. The CDR3 DNA follows: TGTGCCAGCCTTTACGCCGGGACAGCGAACACCGGGGAGCTGTTTTTT.

The rearrangement uses TRBV19 and TRBJ2-1, with D maybe TRBD1 (8 bases). The CDR3 extends over 13 amino acids. V was pared by 8 bases and J by 6 bases, with 14 bases between. The V gene's germline CDR1 is LNHDA and CDR2 SQIVND (reference sequence). The CDR3 DNA sequence: TGTGCCAGTCTCAGCGGGACAGGCAATGAGCAGTTCTTC. Amino acid sequence: CASLSGTGNEQFF.

The gene calls are TRBV7-9 and TRBJ1-6; the D is unclear. V lost 2 bases, J lost 6 bases, and 11 bases lay in between. The CDR3 has 15 residues. The germline gives CDR1 SEHNR, CDR2 FQNEAQ (reference sequence). For the CDR3, the DNA is TGTGCCAGCAGCTTAAACAGCCCGACTAATTCACCCCTCCACTTT. Translation: CASSLNSPTNSPLHF.

This chain joins TRBV6-5 and TRBJ1-1; 9 bases line up with TRBD1. This CDR3 is 14 amino acids long. With V trimmed by 5 bases and J by 5 bases, 6 bases remained unmatched. The germline V gene has CDR1 MNHEY and CDR2 SVGAGI. This CDR3 is CASSTGTGRTEAFF. The CDR3 DNA is TGTGCCAGCAGTACCGGGACAGGGAGAACTGAAGCTTTCTTT.

The chain carries TRBV27 and TRBJ2-2, with D tentatively TRBD2 (5 bases). CDR3 size: 17 residues. CDR1 is MNHEY, CDR2 SMNVEV, per germline (reference sequence). The V end lost 5 bases, the J end lost 1 base, and 17 bases lay between the germline ends. CDR3 nucleotide sequence: TGTGCCAGCAGTCCTAGGCTAGGACTTTTGAACACCGGGGAGCTGTTTTTT. Translation gives CASSPRLGLLNTGELFF.

This clone was recorded only once. The rearrangement uses TRBV18 and TRBJ2-5, with TRBD1 matching 7 bases. The ends lost 3 bases at V and 5 bases at J; junction bases unmatched: 6. CDR3 length: 14 residues. Germline CDR1 KGHSH, CDR2 LQKENI. The CDR3 DNA reads TGTGCCAGCTCACCCCCGGGACAGAAGGAGACCCAGTACTTC. The encoded protein is CASSPPGQKETQYF.

The rearrangement links TRBV19 to TRBJ2-3, with 11 bases lining up with TRBD2. The CDR3 is made up of 15 amino acids. Germline trimming cut 4 bases from V and 7 bases from J; bases unmatched to any gene: 7. CDR1 and CDR2 from the germline V gene are LNHDA and SQIVND (reference sequence). The CDR3 region has the DNA TGTGCCAGTAGTAGCCTAGCGGGAGGCTTGAATACGCAGTATTTT. Translation: CASSSLAGGLNTQYF.